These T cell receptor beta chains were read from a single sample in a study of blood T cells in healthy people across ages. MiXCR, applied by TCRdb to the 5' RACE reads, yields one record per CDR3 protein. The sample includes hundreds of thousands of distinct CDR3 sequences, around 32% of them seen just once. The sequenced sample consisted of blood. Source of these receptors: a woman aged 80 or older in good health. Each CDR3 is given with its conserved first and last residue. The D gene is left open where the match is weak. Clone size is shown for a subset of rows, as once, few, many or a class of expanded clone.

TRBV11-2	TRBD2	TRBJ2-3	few	TGTGCCAGCAGCCCCATGGAGGGACTAGCGGAAACAGATACGCAGTATTTT	CASSPMEGLAETDTQYF
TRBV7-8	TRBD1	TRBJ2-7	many	TGTGCCAGCAGAAGGGGGACAGTTAGCTCCTACGAGCAGTACTTC	CASRRGTVSSYEQYF
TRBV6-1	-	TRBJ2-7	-	TGTGCCAGCAGTGAAGCGTCATCCTGGACAGCCTACGAGCAGTACTTC	CASSEASSWTAYEQYF
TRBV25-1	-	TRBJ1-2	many	TGTGCCAGCAGTGAAGGGATCTATGGCTACACCTTC	CASSEGIYGYTF
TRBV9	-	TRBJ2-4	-	TGTGCCAGCAGCTCCACGGGGTCCTCCTTGGAGCAGTACTTC	CASSSTGSSLEQYF
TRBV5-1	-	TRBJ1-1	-	TGCGCCAGCAGCTTGCTCCAGGGTGCGGCTGAAGCTTTCTTT	CASSLLQGAAEAFF
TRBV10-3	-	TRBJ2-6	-	TGTGCCATCAGTGTACACCAAGGAGACTCTGGGGCCAACGTCCTGACTTTC	CAISVHQGDSGANVLTF
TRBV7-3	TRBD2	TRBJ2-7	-	TGTGCCAGCAGCTTAGAATGGGGACTAGCAAACGAGCAGTACTTC	CASSLEWGLANEQYF
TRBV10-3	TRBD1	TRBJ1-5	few	TGTGCCATCAGTCCTACGGGACAGGGGACTAATCAGCCCCAGCATTTT	CAISPTGQGTNQPQHF
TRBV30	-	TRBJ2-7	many	TGTGCCTGGAGTGCGGTGGGCAGGGGCGCCTACGAGCAGTACTTC	CAWSAVGRGAYEQYF
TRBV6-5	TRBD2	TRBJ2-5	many	TGTGCCAGCAGTAGGACTAGCGGGGGCCTACAAGAGACCCAGTACTTC	CASSRTSGGLQETQYF
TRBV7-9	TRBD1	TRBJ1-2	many	TGTGCCAGCAGCTTTACGGACAGGGATGGCTACACCTTC	CASSFTDRDGYTF
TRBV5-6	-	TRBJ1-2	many	TGTGCCAGCAGCCCGACGGCGTATAACTATGGCTACACCTTC	CASSPTAYNYGYTF